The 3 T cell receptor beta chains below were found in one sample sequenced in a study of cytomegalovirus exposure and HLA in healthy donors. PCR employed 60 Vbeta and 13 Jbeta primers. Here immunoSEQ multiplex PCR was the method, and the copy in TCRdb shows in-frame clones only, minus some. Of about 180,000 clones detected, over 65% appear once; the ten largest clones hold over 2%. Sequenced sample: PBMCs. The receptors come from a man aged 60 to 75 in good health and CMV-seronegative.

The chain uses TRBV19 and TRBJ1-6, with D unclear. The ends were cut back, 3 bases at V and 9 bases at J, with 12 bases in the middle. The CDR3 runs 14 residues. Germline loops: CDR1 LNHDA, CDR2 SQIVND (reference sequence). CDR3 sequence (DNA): TGTGCCAGTAGTATCCCGGGGTCCAGTTCACCCCTCCACTTT. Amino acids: CASSIPGSSSPLHF.

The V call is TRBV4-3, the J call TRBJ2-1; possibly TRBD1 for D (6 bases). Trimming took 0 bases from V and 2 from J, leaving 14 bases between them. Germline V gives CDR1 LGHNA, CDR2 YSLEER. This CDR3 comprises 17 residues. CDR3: CASSQDGQGSPYNEQFF. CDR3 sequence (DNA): TGCGCCAGCAGCCAAGACGGTCAGGGGTCTCCCTACAATGAGCAGTTCTTC.

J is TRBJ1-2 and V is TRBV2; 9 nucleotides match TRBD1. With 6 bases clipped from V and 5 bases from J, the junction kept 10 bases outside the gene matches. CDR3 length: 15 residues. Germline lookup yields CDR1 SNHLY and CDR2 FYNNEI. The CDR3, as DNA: TGTGCCAGCAGGGAAAGGACAGGGGTTGAGTATGGCTACACCTTC. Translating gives CASRERTGVEYGYTF.